This section outlines one T cell receptor beta chain sequence together with its context. What antigen it recognizes has not been identified. Base qualities were left out, and no much larger clone turns up one base away. This sample is part of a study of regulatory T cells in long-lasting Graves disease (dated by TCRdb to about 2021). At the level of the whole study: Antithyroid drugs had been taken for less than 3 months by newly diagnosed Graves' disease patients. This study used TCR sequencing and RNA sequencing of peripheral blood to compare persistent Graves' disease patients against newly diagnosed Graves' disease patients. The study took place in China and was registered as a clinical trial. TCR sequencing covered some 13 persistent and 20 or so newly diagnosed Graves' disease patients, 33 samples in total. Results the study describes overall, beyond this receptor: Persistent disease showed preferential use of TRBV28, TRBJ1-2 and TRBJ2-5, whereas newly diagnosed disease favored TRBV20-1 and TRBJ2-1. Lower TCR Shannon entropy and fewer highly expanded clones were observed in persistent Graves' disease patients than in newly diagnosed patients, which suggested clonal expansion. As a limitation, the authors acknowledged that the small sample size may reduce accuracy. A larger number of public clonotypes was shared among persistent patients (fewer than 3,000) than among newly diagnosed patients (around 970). Sequencing and analysis were limited to the TCR beta chain. The study examined only peripheral blood because the primary lesion, thyroid tissue, could not be accessed.

The sample's time point, from its label and the paper: newly diagnosed GD, antithyroid drugs for less than 3 months. For both TCR sequencing and RNA sequencing, RNA was extracted from PBMCs using TRIzol. Graves' disease was diagnosed according to American Thyroid Association guidelines. The patients came from an endocrinology department in Xi'an, China. Each patient gave roughly 8.4 milliliters of peripheral blood, collected in an EDTA anticoagulant tube. Ficoll Paque Plus density gradient separation was used to isolate PBMCs, and no additional T cell sorting was done. An Agilent 2100 Bioanalyzer and agarose gel were used to check RNA quality, while a NanoDrop 2000 measured RNA concentration. In the germline V gene, CDR1 corresponds to KGHDR and CDR2 to SFDVKD. Including cysteine and phenylalanine, the CDR3 has 16 amino acids. The CDR3 DNA has 48 bases and is translated from base 1. V sheds 2 bases and J sheds 8 bases, leaving 18 bases between their ends.

Library preparation employed multiplex PCR. The listed sequencing device is Illumina HiSeq 4000. TCR beta libraries were built with iRepertoire HTBI primers and Arm-PCR amplification of CDR3 regions. PCR products were gel purified before sequencing. As for the authors' bioinformatics: Gene usage analysis of CDR3 amino acid clonotypes used the approximately 62 TRBV and more than 13 TRBJ segments found across samples. Filtered high-quality paired reads were merged into contigs using COPE and FqMerger. BLAST was used to align contigs to IMGT TRBV, TRBD and TRBJ reference genes, and CDR3 was defined according to IMGT. Any clonotype with a frequency above 0.1% was counted as a highly expanded clone. Repertoire diversity was measured by Shannon entropy, and V-J evenness by the Gini coefficient. Clonotypes shared by more than one individual were considered public. TCRdb took the public reads, trimmed them with fastp at Q25, ran MiXCR for clone calling and kept in-frame beta chains. Every entry covers one CDR3 protein and lists the most common genes and DNA from its rows. The V and J calls were not made by the authors but by TCRdb's processing. In all, the sample holds 420,000 or so distinct CDR3 sequences, and about a sixth of those were seen once. The ten largest clones capture 20% to 25% of the sample.

This sample was also put to use in a study of T cells in Graves' hyperthyroidism and ophthalmopathy. The second study reports: Graves' hyperthyroidism was defined as stable when no progression to ophthalmopathy occurred over 18 months of follow-up. Hyperthyroidism patients were aged 18 to 65 years and newly diagnosed, with disease duration of less than 2 months. Patients with uncontrolled infections, other autoimmune diseases, pregnancy or lactation were excluded. Diagnoses were established on the basis of clinical symptoms, serum thyroxine and TRAb, thyroid ultrasound, and orbital computed tomography. The first round of RT-PCR for the TCR CDR3 was performed with the HTBI primer set and the Qiagen OneStep RT-PCR kit. Blood samples also contained most of the expanded thyroid clonotypes (frequency above 0.001), which suggests that blood repertoires may reflect thyroid immune responses. Ophthalmopathy was separated from stable hyperthyroidism by a 13 V-J signature model, with over 85% sensitivity and roughly 84% specificity obtained in cross-validation and 80%/75% obtained in testing. In validation, the model predicted progression to ophthalmopathy a median of roughly 6.1 months before onset, with about 71% sensitivity and just under 75% specificity. TCR V-J signatures able to tell the groups apart were searched for in a discovery cohort of 90 to 100 patients, of whom 40 to 45 had Graves' ophthalmopathy and around 56 had stable Graves' hyperthyroidism. An independent validation cohort of 18 to 20 hyperthyroidism patients and 17 patients who later progressed to ophthalmopathy tested prospective prediction of ophthalmopathy. For training and testing, the roughly 97 patients in the discovery cohort were randomly divided in a 7:3 ratio. The study also compared thyroid tissue and blood T-cell repertoires from roughly 6 Graves' hyperthyroidism patients. Following sampling, methimazole starting at 30 mg daily was given to hyperthyroidism patients, and high-dose intravenous methylprednisolone was given to ophthalmopathy patients. A second multiplex PCR round built the libraries, followed by size selection and purification. Libraries were sequenced paired-end with 100 bp reads on an Illumina HiSeq2000. SOAPnuke was used to process the raw data, throwing out any read that contained adapters or uncalled bases, had a mean Phred below 15, or lacked an exact constant-primer or identifier match. COPE v1.2.5 was used to merge the high-quality paired reads, and each unique nucleotide sequence was defined as a clonotype. Clonotypes were aligned to IMGT TRBV, TRBD and TRBJ reference segments using MiTCR v1.1. The analysis included only V-J combinations with a frequency above 0.0001, which together covered around 99% of the repertoires. The TCS score was defined as F50 (clonal expansion) divided by E x V (chaos), with BLOSUM62-based TCRdist calculated between CDR3 peptides within each V-J. Welch's t-statistics and random forest reduced approximately 520 V-J features to under 15, which were used in a naive Bayes classifier (R e1071). Sample size was not statistically predetermined, and blinding of investigators to group allocation was not performed. The paper describes TCR Vbeta CDR3 sequencing of some 130 peripheral blood samples, made up of roughly 40 ophthalmopathy patients, around 73 hyperthyroidism patients and roughly 17 progressor patients.

Sequencing used peripheral blood mononuclear cells (PBMCs), obtained at new diagnosis, from a patient treated with antithyroid drugs. The sequence joins TRBV24-1 to TRBJ2-1; the D gene cannot be named for sure. The source of this sequence is a woman between 18 and 30 years old with Graves disease. Donor details come from another sample of the same person, matched by shared clones. The DNA reads TGTGCCACCAGTGATTCGGGCGGTCTGCTTGTGTATGAGCAGTTCTTC. Its protein is CATSDSGGLLVYEQFF.